This is a list of T cell receptor beta chains from one sample in a study of beta chain features in type 1 diabetes. Assay used: immunoSEQ multiplex PCR; TCRdb lists only in-frame clones, some missing. The sample includes 550,000 to 850,000 clones, about an eighth seen only once; the top ten take 0.022%. Specimen: naive CD4+ T cells from blood. All receptors come from a man aged 18 to 30 with type 1 diabetes. Each CDR3 is given with its conserved first and last residue. Each record gives: V gene, J gene, D gene, clone size, CDR3 protein, CDR3 DNA. A D gene is named only where the DNA matches it firmly. Not every row has a clone size; where given, it reads once, few, many or a size class.

TRBV19	TRBJ2-1	.	few	CASSRGRALRNEQFF	TGTGCCAGTAGTAGAGGCAGGGCGTTGCGCAATGAGCAGTTCTTC
TRBV5-6	TRBJ2-1	TRBD2	.	CASSLATVAGGQQFF	TGTGCCAGCAGCTTGGCCACAGTAGCGGGGGGACAGCAGTTCTTC
TRBV9	TRBJ1-4	.	.	CASSAAETAVEKLFF	TGTGCCAGCAGCGCCGCCGAGACAGCGGTTGAAAAACTGTTTTTT
TRBV7-6	TRBJ2-5	.	.	CASSPDGGYPKQTQYF	TGTGCCAGCAGCCCCGACGGCGGATATCCCAAGCAGACCCAGTACTTC
TRBV30	TRBJ2-7	.	.	CAWTAPRGSEQYF	TGTGCCTGGACCGCACCTAGAGGGTCCGAGCAGTACTTC
TRBV6-1	TRBJ2-5	TRBD1	.	CASSEGTGRRETQYF	TGTGCCAGCAGTGAAGGGACAGGGAGAAGGGAGACCCAGTACTTC
TRBV5-1	TRBJ2-1	.	.	CASSGAREQFF	TGCGCCAGCAGCGGGGCTCGCGAGCAGTTCTTC
TRBV5-1	TRBJ2-7	.	few	CASGRGASYEQYF	TGCGCCAGCGGGAGGGGGGCCTCCTACGAGCAGTACTTC
TRBV19	TRBJ2-3	.	.	CASSIAPDTQYF	TGTGCCAGTAGTATTGCTCCAGATACGCAGTATTTT
TRBV18	TRBJ1-2	TRBD1	.	CASSPGDRNYGYTF	TGTGCCAGCTCACCCGGGGACAGGAACTATGGCTACACCTTC
TRBV29-1	TRBJ1-1	TRBD1	few	CSVDRDRGYSEAFF	TGCAGCGTTGATCGGGACAGGGGGTATTCTGAAGCTTTCTTT
TRBV6-6	TRBJ1-6	.	few	CASDHEDRINSPLHF	TGTGCCAGCGACCACGAGGACAGAATTAATTCACCCCTCCACTTT
TRBV28	TRBJ1-2	TRBD1	.	CASSLSPGQVNYGYTF	TGTGCCAGCAGTTTGTCTCCGGGACAGGTGAACTATGGCTACACCTTC
TRBV27	TRBJ2-3	.	few	CASSLVTPVADTQYF	TGTGCCAGCAGTTTGGTTACCCCCGTGGCAGATACGCAGTATTTT
TRBV10-3	TRBJ1-1	TRBD1	few	CAIRDRSVMNTEAFF	TGTGCCATCAGGGACAGGTCAGTTATGAACACTGAAGCTTTCTTT
TRBV30	TRBJ1-3	TRBD1	.	CAWCPGQGVRNTIYF	TGTGCCTGGTGCCCTGGACAGGGAGTTAGAAACACCATATATTTT
TRBV25-1	TRBJ1-3	.	few	CASSEWGTVNTIYF	TGTGCCAGCAGTGAATGGGGCACCGTAAACACCATATATTTT
TRBV10-3	TRBJ1-2	TRBD1	.	CAISRTGQGPNYGYTF	TGTGCCATCAGCCGGACGGGACAGGGACCTAACTATGGCTACACCTTC
TRBV9	TRBJ1-6	.	.	CASSPDPSSYNSPLHF	TGTGCCAGCAGCCCAGACCCGAGCTCCTATAATTCACCCCTCCACTTT
TRBV28	TRBJ1-2	.	few	CASSSGYYGYTF	TGTGCCAGCAGCTCAGGGTACTATGGCTACACCTTC
TRBV6-5	TRBJ2-3	.	.	CASSYEGGSVDTQYF	TGTGCCAGCAGTTACGAGGGGGGGAGCGTAGATACGCAGTATTTT
TRBV15	TRBJ2-1	TRBD2	.	CATSSKTSGGNEQFF	TGTGCCACCAGCAGCAAGACTAGCGGGGGTAATGAGCAGTTCTTC
TRBV5-6	TRBJ2-7	TRBD1	.	CASSRTGASYEQYF	TGTGCCAGCAGCCGGACAGGTGCCTCCTACGAGCAGTACTTC
TRBV7-2	TRBJ2-5	TRBD2	.	CASSLAGLGGETQYF	TGTGCCAGCAGCTTAGCGGGACTAGGGGGGGAGACCCAGTACTTC
TRBV14	TRBJ2-7	.	.	CASSQAGPYLYEQYF	TGTGCCAGCAGCCAAGCAGGGCCCTATCTCTACGAGCAGTACTTC
TRBV20-1	TRBJ2-7	.	.	CSVRNPYEQYF	TGCAGTGTCAGAAATCCCTACGAGCAGTACTTC
TRBV25-1	TRBJ1-2	.	.	CASSESVGSGTYGYTF	TGTGCCAGCAGTGAATCGGTTGGGTCAGGGACCTATGGCTACACCTTC
TRBV2	TRBJ1-6	.	few	CASNEGNSPLHF	TGTGCCAGCAACGAGGGTAATTCACCCCTCCACTTT
TRBV6-5	TRBJ2-7	TRBD2	few	CASSVPGRDEQYF	TGTGCCAGCAGTGTGCCAGGGAGGGACGAGCAGTACTTC
TRBV30	TRBJ1-2	.	.	CAWSGRGWDGYTF	TGTGCCTGGAGTGGCAGGGGTTGGGATGGCTACACCTTC
TRBV5-1	TRBJ2-7	.	few	CASSSHGGTAEQYF	TGCGCCAGCAGCTCCCACGGGGGAACCGCGGAGCAGTACTTC
TRBV11-3	TRBJ2-5	TRBD1	.	CASSLGGQGQETQYF	TGTGCCAGCAGCTTAGGAGGACAGGGTCAAGAGACCCAGTACTTC
TRBV7-8	TRBJ2-3	.	few	CASRPSGGRTDTQYF	TGTGCCAGCAGGCCAAGTGGGGGGCGAACAGATACGCAGTATTTT
TRBV30	TRBJ1-5	.	.	CAWSAARGNGFNQPQHF	TGTGCCTGGAGTGCCGCAAGGGGTAACGGGTTCAATCAGCCCCAGCATTTT
TRBV2	TRBJ1-2	TRBD1	few	CASNGQGEIYGYTF	TGTGCCAGCAATGGACAGGGGGAGATCTATGGCTACACCTTC
TRBV9	TRBJ1-1	.	few	CASSLTSRANTEAFF	TGTGCCAGCAGCCTAACCTCCCGGGCTAACACTGAAGCTTTCTTT